These 17 T cell receptor beta chains were sequenced from one sample in a study of CD8 T cells in Susac syndrome. An amount of RNA that ranged from roughly 0.5 to 1 ug was reverse transcribed with random hexamers. TCRdb itself ran the immunoSEQ multiplex PCR reads through MiXCR, one entry per CDR3 protein. Of about 180,000 distinct CDR3 sequences in the sample, roughly 95% were seen once. The sequenced material came from CD4+ T cells from PBMCs. The receptors were gathered from a human donor with Susac syndrome.

The chain is built from TRBV4-3 and TRBJ2-3; a possible D gene is TRBD2 (5 bases). V lost 5 bases and J 4 bases, leaving 13 bases between the germline ends. The germline gives CDR1 LGHNA, CDR2 YSLEER. The CDR3 has 14 amino acids. CDR3 sequence reads: CASSSRGLADTQYF. Written as DNA, the CDR3 is TGCGCCAGCAGCTCCCGAGGGCTTGCAGATACGCAGTATTTT.

The chain couples TRBV5-1 to TRBJ1-5, with 9 bases lining up with TRBD1. The CDR3 runs 15 residues. From germline, CDR1 is SGHRS and CDR2 YFSETQ. V lost 2 bases and J lost 2; bases outside the gene matches: 2. CDR3 coding DNA: TGCGCCAGCAGCTTACAGGGGGCGGGCAATCAGCCCCAGCATTTT. Amino acids: CASSLQGAGNQPQHF.

V and J are TRBV29-1 and TRBJ2-1; possibly TRBD2 for D (6 bases). CDR1 and CDR2 (germline): SQVTM, ANQGSEA. With 5 bases removed from V and 7 bases from J, the gap between germline ends came to 18 bases. There are 14 residues in the CDR3. The CDR3 sequence is CSVLRLVSLNEQFF. CDR3 nucleotides: TGCAGCGTTCTCCGACTAGTGTCGTTGAATGAGCAGTTCTTC.

The chain's CDR3 is CASSLGKGANQPQHF. Written as DNA, the CDR3 is TGTGCCAGCAGTTTGGGGAAGGGGGCTAATCAGCCCCAGCATTTT. The chain couples TRBV12-3 or TRBV12-4 to TRBJ1-5, with 7 bases lining up with TRBD1. The CDR3 loop spans 15 amino acids. The ends lost 3 bases at V and 4 bases at J; junction bases unmatched: 6.

The V gene is TRBV25-1, the J gene TRBJ2-7, with TRBD1 matching 9 bases. The CDR3 consists of 14 residues. V was clipped by 8 bases and J by 0 bases; unmatched bases: 5. Germline CDR1 and CDR2: MGHDK and SYGVNS. For the CDR3, the DNA is TGTGCCAGCGGGCGGACAGGGGCCTCCTACGAGCAGTACGTC. Translated, it gives CASGRTGASYEQYV.

The V gene is TRBV11-2, the J gene TRBJ2-1, with 8 bases matching TRBD2. This CDR3 region has 14 residues. Germline trimming cut 9 bases from V and 3 bases from J; bases unmatched to any gene: 7. From germline, CDR1 is SGHAT and CDR2 FQNNGV. The CDR3 nucleotides are TGTGCCAGTACTAGCGGTGACTACTACAATGAGCAGTTCTTC. Translated: CASTSGDYYNEQFF.

The genes are TRBV20-1 and TRBJ1-1, with unresolved D. V was pared by 6 bases and J by 10 bases, with 15 bases between. The V gene's germline CDR1 is DFQATT and CDR2 SNEGSKA (reference sequence). The CDR3 extends over 11 amino acids. CDR3 sequence: CSAFNPEGAFF. CDR3 bases: TGCAGTGCATTCAACCCGGAGGGAGCTTTCTTT.

The chain is built from TRBV29-1 and TRBJ2-1; 7 bases agree with TRBD2. V gave up 7 bases and J gave up 3 bases; unmatched junction bases: 6. The CDR3 contains 13 residues. CDR1 is SQVTM and CDR2 is ANQGSEA in the germline V gene. CDR3 protein: CSAIGGNYNEQFF. In DNA form, the CDR3 reads TGCAGCGCCATCGGGGGGAACTACAATGAGCAGTTCTTC.

The chain recombines TRBV5-1 with TRBJ2-1; TRBD2 matches 8 bases. After removal of 2 bases from V and 8 bases from J, the junction contained 6 bases not matched to a gene. This CDR3 region has 14 residues. Germline V gene lookup returns CDR1 SGHRS and CDR2 YFSETQ. For the CDR3, the DNA is TGCGCCAGCAGCTTCCGGGACGGGGGGGATGAGCAGTTCTTC. Translating it yields CASSFRDGGDEQFF. Based on the CDR3 plus reference TRBV5-1 and TRBJ2-1, the full variable domain is KAGVTQTPRYLIKTRGQQVTLSCSPISGHRSVSWYQQTPGQGLQFLFEYFSETQRNKGNFPGRFSGRQFSNSRSEMNVSTLELGDSALYLCASSFRDGGDEQFFGPGTRLTVL.

The chain has TRBV5-4 and TRBJ2-1; D not resolved. Looked up from germline, CDR1 is SGHNT and CDR2 is YYREEE (reference sequence). The CDR3 contains 15 residues. The ends were cut back, 0 bases at V and 7 bases at J, with 14 bases in the middle. Here the CDR3 reads CASSLVRQDTNEQFF. CDR3 coding DNA: TGTGCCAGCAGCTTGGTGCGTCAGGATACGAATGAGCAGTTCTTC.

This sequence joins TRBV29-1 and TRBJ2-2; D may be TRBD1 (6 bases). Trimming removed 5 bases at V and 3 bases at J, with 10 bases between. There are 13 residues in the CDR3. Germline lookup yields CDR1 SQVTM and CDR2 ANQGSEA. CDR3 protein: CSVPRGDTGELFF. The CDR3 DNA follows: TGCAGCGTTCCCAGGGGAGACACCGGGGAGCTGTTTTTT.

The chain recombines TRBV11-3 with TRBJ2-2; the D is unclear. The CDR3 is 12 residues long. Per germline, CDR1 SGHNT and CDR2 YENEEA. Trimming stripped 4 bases from V and 3 bases from J, with 3 bases between. The CDR3 sequence: CASSSYTGELFF. The CDR3 DNA reads TGTGCCAGCAGCTCTTACACCGGGGAGCTGTTTTTT.

The chain has TRBV13 and TRBJ2-2; no clear D. V lost 5 bases, J lost 6 bases, and 19 bases lay in between. Germline values: CDR1 PRHDT, CDR2 FYEKMQ (reference sequence). The CDR3 has 16 amino acids. Here the CDR3 DNA reads TGTGCCAGCAGCCTCCCAGGTAGCAGCGTTCCCGGGGAGCTGTTTTTT. Its translation: CASSLPGSSVPGELFF.

The chain links TRBV7-2 to TRBJ2-3; no reliable D call. V was pared by 5 bases and J by 1 base, with 10 bases between. Germline V gives CDR1 SGHTA, CDR2 FQGNSA. This CDR3 region has 14 residues. Here the CDR3 DNA reads TGTGCCAGCAGCGTAACCACTGGCACAGATACGCAGTATTTT. Translation gives CASSVTTGTDTQYF. Using reference TRBV7-2 and TRBJ2-3 for the parts outside the CDR3, the full variable domain is GAGVSQSPSNKVTEKGKDVELRCDPISGHTALYWYRQSLGQGLEFLIYFQGNSAPDKSGLPSDRFSAERTGGSVSTLTIQRTQQEDSAVYLCASSVTTGTDTQYFGPGTRLTVL.

This clonotype was observed a single time. The chain combines TRBV9 with TRBJ2-5; D not certain. Germline V gives CDR1 SGDLS, CDR2 YYNGEE. The germline V and J ends were trimmed by 3 bases and 9 bases, with 9 bases remaining between them. This CDR3 region has 11 residues. The CDR3 region has the DNA TGTGCCAGCAGCGGCGGAACGGCCCAGTACTTC. Translating it yields CASSGGTAQYF.

CDR3 in amino acids: CASSHPGQGAWGYTF. DNA of the CDR3: TGCGCCAGCAGCCACCCGGGACAGGGGGCGTGGGGCTACACCTTC. This sequence joins TRBV4-1 and TRBJ1-2; 12 positions match TRBD1. This CDR3 contains 15 residues. The J segment lost 8 bases and the V segment lost 3 bases, leaving 7 bases of the junction unmatched. CDR1 is MGHRA, CDR2 YSYEKL, per germline.

This clonotype has just one count. V gene TRBV24-1 combines with J gene TRBJ2-2; D is perhaps TRBD2 (5 bases). CDR1 and CDR2 (germline): KGHDR, SFDVKD. The V end lost 2 bases, the J end lost 11 bases, and 14 bases lay between the germline ends. This CDR3 region has 14 residues. The CDR3 nucleotides read TGTGCCACCAGTGATTGGGGTTCTAGCTTCGAGCTGTTTTTT. Protein product: CATSDWGSSFELFF.